This T cell receptor beta chain was sequenced for a study of T cell repertoires in cytomegalovirus infection (dated by TCRdb to about 2019). Regarding the research as a whole: Peptide stimulations targeted recently identified HLA-C-restricted CMV epitopes, whose presentation resists viral immunomodulation, together with well-studied HLA-B-restricted epitopes. Donor HLA type was relevant to the analysis, as public TCR beta signatures indicated carriage of CMV infection together with the matching HLA type. What the authors observed across the whole study: Cumulative frequency of public TCR beta family members discriminated carriers of CMV infection plus the relevant HLA type in this cohort and an independent 352-donor cohort. In the ex vivo response, HLA-C-restricted CMV-specific TCR beta clonotypes were dominant, and in two of eight donors the single most frequent clonotype came from this HLA-C-restricted group.

The sequencer was an Illumina HiSeq 1500. TCRdb itself trimmed the public reads at Q25 with fastp, ran MiXCR and retained productive beta chains. Rows matching on CDR3 protein sequence are summarized as one entry with the most common DNA and genes. The sample table shows some 500,000 distinct CDR3 sequences, and 40% are seen once. The ten largest clonotypes hold 48% of the sample. Comments on this clonotype: Its antigen remains undetermined. Base qualities were left out, and no much larger clone turns up one base away.

CDR1 and CDR2, per the germline V gene (reference sequence), are LNHDA and SQIVND. CDR3 length: 16 amino acids, cysteine to phenylalanine. Of the read, only the CDR3 DNA is kept; its 48 bases are in frame from base 1. V loses 3 bases at its end and J loses 4 bases; junction bases beyond the gene matches: 8. The treatment or condition label corresponds to: in vitro stimulation with specific CMV peptide epitopes to enrich CMV-specific T cells. The sequence is built from TRBV19 and TRBJ2-3, and TRBD2 aligns with 9 junction nucleotides. The sample in question was cultured PBMCs, obtained from culture after CMV antigen stimulation. The origin of this receptor is a human donor in good health (CMV status not recorded). Some clones in this sample may be carry-over from other donors' samples. The CDR3 reads CASSMGIAGVSDTQYF. The bases read TGTGCCAGTAGTATGGGGATAGCGGGAGTTTCAGATACGCAGTATTTT.